The 20 T cell receptor beta chains listed next were all sequenced from one sample in a study of identical twins. TCRdb re-derived calls from the 5' RACE reads in MiXCR, one entry per CDR3 protein. The data contain approximately 500,000 distinct CDR3 sequences, approximately 24% of them singletons. The same data also contributed to another study, on T cells expressing NK-cell markers.

What was sequenced was CD4+ T cells sorted from blood. The receptor source for this set is a woman under 30 in good health.

The CDR3 sequence: CASSGAGEGIGELFF. The CDR3 DNA is TGCGCCAGCAGTGGGGCGGGAGAAGGCATCGGGGAGCTGTTTTTT. The genes are TRBV10-1 and TRBJ2-2; 7 bases fit TRBD2. CDR3 length: 15 amino acids. From germline, CDR1 is WNHNN and CDR2 SYGVQD (reference sequence). Trimming cost V 4 bases and J 7 bases; bases outside gene matches: 9.

The DNA of the CDR3 is TGTGCCAGCAGCAGATCCGGGACCAGGTCGTGGCAGTACTTC. Protein product: CASSRSGTRSWQYF. The chain has TRBV7-2 and TRBJ2-7, with D possibly called TRBD1 or TRBD2 (5 bases each). The CDR3 has 14 amino acids. In germline, CDR1 is SGHTA, CDR2 FQGNSA. The ends were cut back, 5 bases at V and 9 bases at J, with 20 bases in the middle.

The chain links TRBV7-2 to TRBJ2-5, with 8 bases that match TRBD1. This CDR3 contains 16 residues. V lost 1 base to trimming and J lost 2 bases; unmatched junction nucleotides: 6. Germline V CDR1 and CDR2: SGHTA, FQGNSA. For the CDR3, the DNA is TGTGCCAGCAGCTTAGGAACAGGGGGTGGGCAAGAGACCCAGTACTTC. This translates into CASSLGTGGGQETQYF.

This chain connects TRBV3-1 to TRBJ2-7, with 7 bases lining up with TRBD2. Trimming took 1 base from V and 2 from J; bases not matched to a gene: 14. The CDR3 is 18 residues long. Germline-derived CDR1 and CDR2 are LGHDT and YNNKEL (reference sequence). The CDR3 DNA reads TGTGCCAGCAGCCAAGCCCACATTCTGCCGGGGGGTACCTACGAGCAGTACTTC. As protein: CASSQAHILPGGTYEQYF.

This clonotype was recorded only once. The V and J genes are TRBV20-1 and TRBJ2-1; D ambiguous. V lost 7 bases to trimming and J lost 0 bases, with 19 bases between them. CDR1 DFQATT and CDR2 SNEGSKA come from the germline V gene (reference sequence). The CDR3 is 16 residues long. The CDR3, as DNA: TGCAGTGTATTGGCGAAGACGGAACTCTCCTACAATGAGCAGTTCTTC. This gives the protein CSVLAKTELSYNEQFF.

This clonotype has a handful of counts. The chain employs TRBV4-3 and TRBJ2-7; D unresolved. Trimming cost V 0 bases and J 3 bases, with 15 bases left between them. This CDR3 has 16 residues. Germline CDR1 LGHNA, CDR2 YSLEER. DNA for the CDR3: TGCGCCAGCAGCCAAGATATGATGACTGGCTTCTACGAGCAGTACTTC. Amino acids: CASSQDMMTGFYEQYF.

This clonotype was picked up a small number of times. This sequence joins TRBV6-1 and TRBJ2-3, with D perhaps TRBD1 or TRBD2 (5 bases each). Between the trimmed V and J ends, which lost 6 bases and 6 bases, there was a span of 16 bases. The germline V gene has CDR1 MNHNS and CDR2 SASEGT. The CDR3 is 14 residues long. CDR3 in amino acids: CASRRGVGSDTQYF. In DNA form, the CDR3 reads TGTGCCAGCAGAAGAGGGGTTGGTTCGGATACGCAGTATTTT.

The chain is built from TRBV6-7 and TRBJ2-1; D possibly corresponds to TRBD1 (6 bases). TRBV6-7 falls under the ORF class, with uncertain function. The CDR3 contains 17 residues. Trimming shortened V by 7 bases and J by 0 bases, and 19 bases separated the two germline ends. The chain's CDR3 is CASIPVFSDSSYNEQFF. The CDR3, as DNA: TGTGCCAGCATCCCCGTCTTTTCGGACAGCTCCTACAATGAGCAGTTCTTC.

This clonotype was counted between two and nine times. This rearrangement joins TRBV7-8 to TRBJ1-5; the D gene is possibly TRBD1 (6 bases). Germline values: CDR1 SGHVS, CDR2 FQNEAQ. V dropped 4 bases and J dropped 5 bases, with 15 bases sitting between them. The CDR3 is made up of 15 amino acids. The CDR3 DNA sequence: TGTGCCAGCAGCTCCAATACAGGGAGGGATCAGCCCCAGCATTTT. This gives the protein CASSSNTGRDQPQHF.

This clonotype was seen at least ten times. The V gene is TRBV5-1, the J gene TRBJ2-3; D is unresolved. Between the trimmed V and J ends, which lost 2 bases and 6 bases, there was a span of 10 bases. The germline CDR1 and CDR2 sequences are SGHRS and YFSETQ. The CDR3 runs 13 residues. CDR3 amino acids: CASSFWGRDTQYF. CDR3 bases: TGCGCCAGCAGCTTTTGGGGAAGGGATACGCAGTATTTT.

The gene calls are TRBV5-1 and TRBJ2-1; D may be TRBD2 (6 bases). The V end lost 4 bases, the J end lost 8 bases, and 13 bases lay between the germline ends. Germline V gene sequence: CDR1 SGHRS, CDR2 YFSETQ. The CDR3 is 13 amino acids. CDR3 amino acids: CASSGDGGDEQFF. Here the CDR3 DNA reads TGCGCCAGCAGCGGGGACGGAGGGGATGAGCAGTTCTTC.

The rearrangement joins TRBV20-1 to TRBJ2-3; D remains ambiguous. This CDR3 has 10 amino acids. Trimming took 5 bases from V and 5 from J, leaving 5 bases between them. The V gene's germline CDR1 is DFQATT and CDR2 SNEGSKA (reference sequence). The DNA for the CDR3 is TGCAGTGCTCTAAAAGATACGCAGTATTTT. It translates to CSALKDTQYF.

The chain has TRBV7-9 and TRBJ2-1; D gene ambiguous. CDR3 size: 14 residues. V dropped 7 bases and J dropped 0 bases, with 10 bases sitting between them. CDR1 SEHNR and CDR2 FQNEAQ come from the germline V gene (reference sequence). DNA for the CDR3: TGTGCCAGCACCCTGGCCTCCTCCTACAATGAGCAGTTCTTC. Its translation is CASTLASSYNEQFF.

This clonotype has more than one count but fewer than ten. The V call is TRBV5-1, the J call TRBJ2-7; tentatively, D is TRBD1 (6 bases). V lost 3 bases to trimming and J lost 5 bases, with 15 bases between them. CDR1 is SGHRS and CDR2 is YFSETQ in the germline V gene. This CDR3 has 14 residues. The CDR3 sequence: CASSSGTPGDEQYF. For the CDR3, the DNA is TGCGCCAGCAGCTCCGGGACACCTGGGGACGAGCAGTACTTC.

The chain joins TRBV10-3 to TRBJ2-3; D gene uncertain. Trimming removed 6 bases from V and 4 bases from J, with 5 bases in between. Germline assignment: CDR1 ENHRY and CDR2 SYGVKD. This CDR3 has 11 residues. CDR3 amino acids: CAIRLADTQYF. The CDR3 nucleotides read TGTGCCATCAGGCTAGCAGATACGCAGTATTTT.

This clonotype occurred a few times. The rearrangement joins TRBV12-3 or TRBV12-4 to TRBJ1-4; D is perhaps TRBD1 (5 bases). The CDR3 spans 15 residues. The V and J ends lost 5 bases and 2 bases respectively, with 12 bases between them. CDR3 DNA sequence: TGTGCCAGCAGTGACGACGGGGCTACTAATGAAAAACTGTTTTTT. Translating gives CASSDDGATNEKLFF.

This clonotype turned up a few times. The chain has TRBV5-1 and TRBJ1-4, with D unresolved. This CDR3 contains 16 residues. Per germline, CDR1 SGHRS and CDR2 YFSETQ. Trimming removed 2 bases from V and 4 bases from J, with 15 bases in between. The DNA for the CDR3 is TGCGCCAGCAGCTTTCTGGCCGGGGAGGATAATGAAAAACTGTTTTTT. Protein sequence: CASSFLAGEDNEKLFF.

There are many counts of this clonotype. The rearrangement uses TRBV15 and TRBJ1-2, with D possibly being TRBD1 (6 bases). The CDR3 loop spans 15 amino acids. Trimming left V 0 bases short and J 14 bases short, with 22 bases between. Germline CDR1 LNHNV, CDR2 YYDKDF (reference sequence). The CDR3 loop reads CATSRDRDGRGRRTF. DNA for the CDR3: TGTGCCACCAGCAGAGATCGGGACGGCAGGGGTCGAAGGACCTTC.

As for this clonotype: The junction shows a germline mismatch at one end, possibly a read error. The gene calls are TRBV20-1 and TRBJ2-4; possibly TRBD1 or TRBD2 for D (6 bases each). The CDR3 loop spans 17 amino acids. Looked up from germline, CDR1 is DFQATT and CDR2 is SNEGSKA (reference sequence). CDR3 region: CSAREQGWELAKYIQYF. In DNA form, the CDR3 reads TGCAGTGCTAGGGAACAGGGTTGGGAACTAGCCAAATACATTCAGTACTTC.

The rearrangement joins TRBV5-6 to TRBJ2-3, with D possibly matching TRBD2 (5 bases). The V end lost 8 bases, the J end lost 14 bases, and 24 bases lay between the germline ends. This CDR3 has 13 residues. Germline V lookup: CDR1 SGHDT, CDR2 YYEEEE. The CDR3 nucleotides read TGTGCCAGGAGCCCCGGGGTGTTGGCACATCCGTATTTT. Its translation: CARSPGVLAHPYF.